Below, 19 T cell receptor beta chains from the same sample are listed, as sequenced in a study of control samples from healthy donors and cancer patients (dated by TCRdb to about 2020). The library was generated by the immunoSEQ multiplex PCR assay. Here the immuneACCESS table is served through TCRdb, limited to in-frame sequences with V and J called. Missing clones are a known gap in these copies; in checked studies unresolved V genes cover under half, and the rest lacks a known reason. A total of about 58,000 clones appear in this sample, roughly 94% of them only once. The ten most abundant clones make up 3.5% to 4% of the sample. Sequencing was carried out using blood. These receptors came from a man aged 30 to 39 in good health.

V gene TRBV30 combines with J gene TRBJ1-5, with 8 bases aligning to TRBD1. This CDR3 region has 13 residues. From germline, CDR1 is GTSNPN and CDR2 SVGIG (reference sequence). V lost 5 bases to trimming and J lost 6 bases; unmatched junction nucleotides: 6. CDR3 nucleotide sequence: TGTGCCTGGGAGGGACAGGCGGGTCAGCCCCAGCATTTT. Its translation: CAWEGQAGQPQHF.

This chain links TRBV11-3 with TRBJ2-1; 8 nucleotides agree with TRBD1. Germline loops: CDR1 SGHNT, CDR2 YENEEA. The CDR3 runs to 17 residues. V gave up 5 bases and J gave up 5 bases; unmatched junction bases: 14. Written as DNA, the CDR3 is TGTGCCAGCAGCCCCTGGGGGTCGGTACAGGGGGACAATGAGCAGTTCTTC. Its translation is CASSPWGSVQGDNEQFF.

The rearrangement joins TRBV30 to TRBJ2-3, with 7 bases fitting TRBD1. The CDR3 sequence is 12 residues long. From germline, CDR1 is GTSNPN and CDR2 SVGIG (reference sequence). With 2 bases clipped from V and 9 bases from J, the junction kept 5 bases outside the gene matches. In DNA, the CDR3 is TGTGCCTGGAGTTTAGACAGGGTCACGCAGTATTTT. This gives the protein CAWSLDRVTQYF. Using reference TRBV30 and TRBJ2-3 for the parts outside the CDR3, the full variable domain is SQTIHQWPATLVQPVGSPLSLECTVEGTSNPNLYWYRQAAGRGLQLLFYSVGIGQISSEVPQNLSASRPQDRQFILSSKKLLLSDSGFYLCAWSLDRVTQYFGPGTRLTVL.

The CDR3, as DNA: TGTGCCTGGAGTGTCCAATTGCAGGCCTACACCTTC. Translated: CAWSVQLQAYTF. The rearrangement joins TRBV30 to TRBJ1-2; D is uncertain. V was trimmed by 0 bases and J by 10 bases, leaving 12 bases between them. The germline CDR1 and CDR2 sequences are GTSNPN and SVGIG (reference sequence). This CDR3 is built from 12 residues.

This clone has just one count. J is TRBJ1-2 and V is TRBV5-4; D uncertain. The ends were cut back, 2 bases at V and 4 bases at J, with 12 bases in the middle. Germline values: CDR1 SGHNT, CDR2 YYREEE (reference sequence). The CDR3 runs 14 residues. In nucleotides, the CDR3 is TGTGCCAGCAGCTTACCGGACGGATTCTATGGCTACACCTTC. This encodes CASSLPDGFYGYTF.

The rearrangement links TRBV30 to TRBJ1-6; D is unclear. Germline V gene lookup returns CDR1 GTSNPN and CDR2 SVGIG (reference sequence). The ends were cut back, 2 bases at V and 10 bases at J, with 9 bases in the middle. The CDR3 has 12 amino acids. CDR3 DNA: TGTGCCTGGAGTTTGGGGTTATCACCCCTCCACTTT. It specifies CAWSLGLSPLHF.

The chain carries TRBV30 and TRBJ1-6; TRBD1 might be the D (5 bases). The germline V and J ends were trimmed by 0 bases and 7 bases, with 13 bases remaining between them. Looked up from germline, CDR1 is GTSNPN and CDR2 is SVGIG (reference sequence). The CDR3 sequence is 15 residues long. CDR3 residues: CAWSVGAERNSPLHF. In DNA form, the CDR3 reads TGTGCCTGGAGTGTAGGGGCAGAAAGGAATTCACCCCTCCACTTT.

This sequence joins TRBV6-2 or TRBV6-3 and TRBJ1-1; no definite D call. From germline, CDR1 is MNHEY and CDR2 SVGEGT. V was clipped by 2 bases and J by 0 bases, with 16 bases between them. CDR3 length: 17 amino acids. As DNA, the CDR3 is TGTGCCAGCAGTTACCCTGTGCAGGACCCCATGAACACTGAAGCTTTCTTT. This translates into CASSYPVQDPMNTEAFF.

The gene calls are TRBV28 and TRBJ1-2; no clear D gene. The CDR3 sequence is 12 residues long. Germline V lookup: CDR1 MDHEN, CDR2 SYDVKM. V lost 5 bases and J lost 5, with 9 bases in between. CDR3 DNA: TGTGCCAGCAGTCCATCGACTTATGGCTACACCTTC. It codes for CASSPSTYGYTF.

The chain links TRBV6-5 to TRBJ1-3, with 7 bases aligning to TRBD1. The CDR3 loop spans 13 amino acids. The V segment lost 5 bases and the J segment 7 bases; nucleotides outside the gene matches: 5. Germline CDR1 and CDR2: MNHEY and SVGAGI. The CDR3 loop is CASSPTRGNTIYF. CDR3 DNA sequence: TGTGCCAGCAGTCCGACCAGGGGGAACACCATATATTTT.

Concerning this clone: Sequence at one end of the junction differs from germline and may be a read error. The chain carries TRBV7-7 and TRBJ2-1; the D gene is possibly TRBD1 (5 bases). Germline values: CDR1 SSHAT, CDR2 FNYEAQ (reference sequence). This CDR3 has 17 residues. CDR3 region: CASSPTRQTNSYNEQFF. The CDR3 nucleotides read TGTGCTAGCAGCCCTACGAGACAGACGAACTCTTACAATGAGCAGTTCTTC. Using reference TRBV7-7 and TRBJ2-1 for the parts outside the CDR3, the full variable domain is GAGVSQSPRYKVTKRGQDVTLRCDPISSHATLYWYQQALGQGPEFLTYFNYEAQPDKSGLPSDRFSAERPEGSISTLTIQRTEQRDSAMYRCASSPTRQTNSYNEQFFGPGTRLTVL.

This sequence joins TRBV5-1 and TRBJ2-3; 9 bases are shared with TRBD1. Germline V gene sequence: CDR1 SGHRS, CDR2 YFSETQ. Trimming removed 4 bases from V and 3 bases from J; junction bases left unmatched: 6. The CDR3 is 15 amino acids. CDR3 residues: CASSQDRGWTDTQYF. CDR3 nucleotides: TGCGCCAGCAGCCAGGACAGGGGCTGGACAGATACGCAGTATTTT.

This clone was seen only once. The V call is TRBV7-3, the J call TRBJ1-2; 7 bases line up with TRBD1. CDR3 length: 15 amino acids. V was pared by 0 bases and J by 4 bases, with 5 bases of the junction left unmatched. Germline values: CDR1 SGHTA, CDR2 FQGTGA. Written as DNA, the CDR3 is TGTGCCAGCAGCTTAACGGACGGGACAGCCTATGGCTACACCTTC. It is translated as CASSLTDGTAYGYTF.

The chain recombines TRBV6-5 with TRBJ1-2; tentatively, D is TRBD1 (5 bases). Trimming took 7 bases from V and 6 from J, leaving 21 bases between them. The CDR3 length is 15 residues. Germline V gene lookup returns CDR1 MNHEY and CDR2 SVGAGI. The CDR3 DNA reads TGTGCCAGCACCAATTCGAACCAAAGGACAAATGGCTACACCTTC. Translated: CASTNSNQRTNGYTF.

This sequence joins TRBV27 and TRBJ1-2; tentatively, D is TRBD1 (5 bases). From germline, CDR1 is MNHEY and CDR2 SMNVEV (reference sequence). This CDR3 comprises 13 residues. Between the trimmed V and J ends, which lost 3 bases and 4 bases, there was a span of 9 bases. The CDR3 nucleotides are TGTGCCAGCAGTTTTAAGGGGAGCTATGGCTACACCTTC. It translates to CASSFKGSYGYTF.

The chain is built from TRBV5-6 and TRBJ2-3; no clear D gene. V lost 1 base and J lost 1, with 4 bases in between. This CDR3 is built from 13 residues. CDR1 and CDR2 from the germline V gene are SGHDT and YYEEEE. The CDR3 DNA reads as TGTGCCAGCAGCTTGAAGGGCACAGATACGCAGTATTTT. Translated, it gives CASSLKGTDTQYF.

The CDR3 spells CSVEARDGGYEQYF. CDR3 sequence (DNA): TGCAGCGTTGAAGCCAGGGACGGGGGCTACGAGCAGTACTTC. The chain uses TRBV29-1 and TRBJ2-7, with TRBD2 as a possible D gene (6 bases). The CDR3 extends over 14 amino acids. Germline CDR1 reads SQVTM; CDR2 reads ANQGSEA. Trimming cost V 1 base and J 3 bases, with 13 bases left between them.

The chain has TRBV6-1 and TRBJ2-7; D remains unclear. Germline CDR1 and CDR2: MNHNS and SASEGT. V was trimmed by 2 bases and J by 1 base, leaving 6 bases between them. The CDR3 length is 13 residues. CDR3 nucleotides: TGTGCCAGCAGTGAACAAGGGTCCTACGAGCAGTACTTC. Its protein is CASSEQGSYEQYF.

This chain joins TRBV3-1 (or the pseudogene TRBV3-2) and TRBJ2-2; 7 bases match TRBD2. Germline V gene lookup returns CDR1 LGHDT and CDR2 YNNKEL (reference sequence). CDR3 length equals 15 residues. Unmatched junction bases numbered 6, after V lost 3 bases and J lost 5 bases. CDR3 loop: CASSQSAGVTGELFF. Written as DNA, the CDR3 is TGTGCCAGCAGCCAGAGCGCGGGGGTTACCGGGGAGCTGTTTTTT.